A selection of T cell receptor beta chains follows, all from one sample in a study of cytomegalovirus exposure and HLA in healthy donors. Using immunoSEQ multiplex PCR, the repertoire was profiled, and TCRdb retains in-frame clones only, with some absent. Of around 150,000 clones listed, 68% are singletons. Specimen: PBMCs. The receptors come from a man in his fifties or sixties in good health and CMV-seronegative. Each CDR3 is given with its conserved first and last residue. D genes are given only for firm matches. For some rows the clone size is stated as once, few or many, or as a class when expanded; others skip it.

TRBD2	TRBV28	TRBJ2-1	NA	TGTGCCAGCAGAAACCATACTAGCGGGAGTCGGGGGCAGTTCTTC	CASRNHTSGSRGQFF
NA	TRBV21-1	TRBJ2-5	NA	TGTGCCAGCAGCAGCCTTTGTAAGCGGAATCAAGAGACCCAGTACTTC	CASSSLCKRNQETQYF
NA	TRBV28	TRBJ2-5	NA	TGTGCCAGCAGTTTCCCGGGACAACAAGAGACCCAGTACTTC	CASSFPGQQETQYF
TRBD2	TRBV29-1	TRBJ2-1	NA	TGCAGCGTTGGGGGGGGACTAGCGGGCGACAATGAGCAGTTCTTC	CSVGGGLAGDNEQFF
NA	TRBV5-5	TRBJ2-7	NA	TGTGCCAGCAGCTACGGGTCGCTCTACGAGCAGTACTTC	CASSYGSLYEQYF
NA	TRBV29-1	TRBJ2-1	NA	TGCAGCGTTGAAAGTCTCAGCGGAACCTACAATGAGCAGTTCTTC	CSVESLSGTYNEQFF
NA	TRBV5-1	TRBJ2-5	NA	TGCGCCAGCAGCCCCGGACAGAGACAAGAGACCCAGTACTTC	CASSPGQRQETQYF
TRBD1	TRBV6-1	TRBJ2-5	NA	TGTGCCAGCAGTGAGGACAGGGGGCGATCCCCCTACCAAGAGACCCAGTACTTC	CASSEDRGRSPYQETQYF
TRBD1	TRBV28	TRBJ2-5	NA	TGTGCCAGCAGTTCGCCGGGACAGGTTGACCAAGAGACCCAGTACTTC	CASSSPGQVDQETQYF
NA	TRBV7-2	TRBJ1-1	NA	TGTGCCAGCAGCCCCTGGACAGTAATGAACACTGAAGCTTTCTTT	CASSPWTVMNTEAFF
NA	TRBV30	TRBJ1-5	NA	TGTGCCTGGAGTGTATCCTCCAATCAGCCCCAGCATTTT	CAWSVSSNQPQHF
NA	TRBV7-9	TRBJ1-1	few	TGTGCCAGCAGCTTAACCCAGGCCTACACTGAAGCTTTCTTT	CASSLTQAYTEAFF
TRBD1	TRBV5-6	TRBJ2-3	NA	TGTGCCAGCAGCGGGAATGGACAGGGAAGGACAGATACGCAGTATTTT	CASSGNGQGRTDTQYF
NA	TRBV6-1	TRBJ2-7	NA	TGTGCCAGCAGTGTTTCGGGGTACGAGCAGTACTTC	CASSVSGYEQYF
NA	TRBV6-5	TRBJ1-1	NA	TGTGCCAGCAGTTCGACAGTTGAAGCTTTCTTT	CASSSTVEAFF
TRBD2	TRBV19	TRBJ2-1	NA	TGTGCCAGTAGTACTAGCGGGAGTGGGTCCTACAATGAGCAGTTCTTC	CASSTSGSGSYNEQFF
NA	TRBV6-1	TRBJ2-5	NA	TGTGCCAGCAGTGAAGCAAGTAGCCGGGAGACCCAGTACTTC	CASSEASSRETQYF
NA	TRBV30	TRBJ1-1	NA	TGTGCCTGGACCCCACAGGAGACTGAAGCTTTCTTT	CAWTPQETEAFF
NA	TRBV28	TRBJ1-2	NA	TGTGCCAGCAGTACGCAGGATGGCTACACCTTC	CASSTQDGYTF
TRBD2	TRBV14	TRBJ2-3	NA	TGTGCCAGCAGCTCACCCTCTAGCGGGAGGGATCCAGATACGCAGTATTTT	CASSSPSSGRDPDTQYF
TRBD1	TRBV27	TRBJ2-3	NA	TGTGCCAGCAGTTTCCAGGACAGGGTTACAGATACGCAGTATTTT	CASSFQDRVTDTQYF
NA	TRBV7-2	TRBJ2-3	few	TGTGCCAGCAGCCCGAGCGGGAGCACAGATACGCAGTATTTT	CASSPSGSTDTQYF